The next 26 T cell receptor beta chains were all read from a single sample in a study of T cell clonotyping in hematopoietic cell transplantation. The table came from immunoSEQ multiplex PCR; TCRdb's copy has only in-frame clones and leaves some out. The table has 65,000 to 75,000 clones, approximately 94% seen once; the top ten hold around 1.5%. Specimen: peripheral blood mononuclear cells. These receptors all stem from a man aged 45-60 years in good health. Some clones in this sample may be carry-over from other donors' samples.

The genes are TRBV6-5 and TRBJ2-7, with TRBD1 matching over 11 bases. The CDR3 totals 14 residues. CDR1 is MNHEY and CDR2 is SVGAGI in the germline V gene. Trimming at V came to 6 bases and at J to 7 bases, leaving 8 bases not matched to a gene. The CDR3: CASSWTGGAGEQYF. The DNA of the CDR3 is TGTGCCAGCAGCTGGACAGGGGGCGCGGGGGAGCAGTACTTC.

The gene calls are TRBV10-2 and TRBJ2-3, with TRBD2 matching over 7 bases. J lost 8 bases, V lost 3 bases, and 17 bases had no gene match. The CDR3 extends over 17 amino acids. The germline V gene encodes CDR1 WSHSY and CDR2 SAAADI. This chain's CDR3 is CASSDRSSGAYVSTQYF. The CDR3 nucleotides are TGCGCCAGCAGTGACCGTTCTAGCGGCGCCTATGTATCTACGCAGTATTTT.

V and J are TRBV2 and TRBJ1-1; TRBD1 might be the D (6 bases). Germline V gene lookup returns CDR1 SNHLY and CDR2 FYNNEI. This CDR3 spans 17 amino acids. Trimming cost V 3 bases and J 5 bases, with 22 bases left between them. CDR3 sequence reads: CASSEYVAGDMETEAFF. CDR3 coding DNA: TGTGCCAGCAGTGAGTATGTGGCAGGGGACATGGAGACTGAAGCTTTCTTT. The entire variable domain, with the rest obtained from reference TRBV2 and TRBJ1-1, is as follows: EPEVTQTPSHQVTQMGQEVILRCVPISNHLYFYWYRQILGQKVEFLVSFYNNEISEKSEIFDDQFSVERPDGSNFTLKIRSTKLEDSAMYFCASSEYVAGDMETEAFFGQGTRLTVV.

This chain links TRBV6-5 with TRBJ1-2; D gene ambiguous. Trimming stripped 0 bases from V and 3 bases from J, with 11 bases between. The CDR3 spans 15 residues. Per germline, CDR1 MNHEY and CDR2 SVGAGI. The CDR3 coding sequence is TGTGCCAGCAGTTACTCGTGGGTTTTGGACTATGGCTACACCTTC. Its translation: CASSYSWVLDYGYTF.

The V and J genes are TRBV28 and TRBJ1-2; possible D gene TRBD1, 6 bases. The CDR3 sequence is 12 residues long. The germline V gene has CDR1 MDHEN and CDR2 SYDVKM. V was trimmed by 5 bases and J by 12 bases, leaving 16 bases between them. CDR3 loop: CASSPSTGFDTF. The CDR3 DNA follows: TGTGCCAGCAGTCCCTCCACAGGGTTTGACACCTTC.

This clone appeared once. The gene calls are TRBV19 and TRBJ1-5; D gene ambiguous. The V gene's germline CDR1 is LNHDA and CDR2 SQIVND (reference sequence). Trimming took off 1 base at V and 3 bases at J, with 4 bases between the two ends. CDR3 size: 13 residues. CDR3 protein: CASSIADNQPQHF. CDR3 nucleotide sequence: TGTGCCAGTAGTATAGCAGACAATCAGCCCCAGCATTTT.

The gene calls are TRBV6-5 and TRBJ2-5, with 7 nucleotides matching TRBD2. The CDR3 is 14 amino acids. Germline V gene sequence: CDR1 MNHEY, CDR2 SVGAGI. V trimming: 5 bases; J trimming: 4 bases; junction bases outside the gene matches: 7. The CDR3 sequence is CASSERGGGETQYF. In DNA, the CDR3 is TGTGCCAGCAGTGAACGCGGGGGAGGAGAGACCCAGTACTTC.

J is TRBJ1-3 and V is TRBV6-5; D gene unclear. V was cut by 7 bases and J by 3 bases, with 4 bases left in between. Looked up from germline, CDR1 is MNHEY and CDR2 is SVGAGI. There are 11 residues in the CDR3. The CDR3 here is CASIGGNTIYF. CDR3 nucleotide sequence: TGTGCCAGCATAGGTGGAAACACCATATATTTT.

The chain carries TRBV7-2 and TRBJ2-7; 14 bases align to TRBD2. The CDR3 sequence is 19 residues long. In germline, CDR1 is SGHTA, CDR2 FQGNSA. V dropped 6 bases and J dropped 2; count of bases not matched to a gene: 15. DNA of the CDR3: TGTGCCAGCAGACCCGGGACTAGCGGGAGCATACTCCATCCCTACGAGCAGTACTTC. It translates to CASRPGTSGSILHPYEQYF. Full variable domain (remainder filled in from reference TRBV7-2 and TRBJ2-7): GAGVSQSPSNKVTEKGKDVELRCDPISGHTALYWYRQSLGQGLEFLIYFQGNSAPDKSGLPSDRFSAERTGGSVSTLTIQRTQQEDSAVYLCASRPGTSGSILHPYEQYFGPGTRLTVT.

V is TRBV27 and J is TRBJ2-7; D tentatively fits TRBD1 or TRBD2 (8 bases each). The ends were cut back, 7 bases at V and 7 bases at J, with 23 bases in the middle. This CDR3 is 15 amino acids long. Germline loops: CDR1 MNHEY, CDR2 SMNVEV (reference sequence). The CDR3 sequence: CASNSGQGLGWEQYF. The CDR3 DNA is TGTGCCAGCAACAGTGGACAGGGACTAGGTTGGGAGCAGTACTTC.

V usage is TRBV28 and J usage is TRBJ2-5; D remains unclear. Germline V gene lookup returns CDR1 MDHEN and CDR2 SYDVKM. This CDR3 spans 11 amino acids. The V end was cut by 2 bases, the J end by 5 bases, with 3 bases between. The chain's CDR3 is CASSLMETQYF. The DNA of the CDR3 is TGTGCCAGCAGTTTAATGGAGACCCAGTACTTC.

This chain links TRBV6-5 with TRBJ2-7; unclear D gene. Germline V gene lookup returns CDR1 MNHEY and CDR2 SVGAGI. Trimming took off 2 bases at V and 2 bases at J, with 10 bases between the two ends. The CDR3 consists of 14 residues. Written as DNA, the CDR3 is TGTGCCAGCAGTTACGGCACTGTTACCTACGAGCAGTACTTC. It encodes CASSYGTVTYEQYF.

CDR3 amino acids: CASSYGTEGNTEAFF. The CDR3 DNA reads TGTGCCAGCAGTTACGGGACAGAAGGGAACACTGAAGCTTTCTTT. The V and J genes are TRBV6-5 and TRBJ1-1, with TRBD1 matching over 7 bases. J gave up 1 base and V 2 bases, and 4 bases lay outside the gene matches. CDR3 size: 15 residues. Germline V gene lookup returns CDR1 MNHEY and CDR2 SVGAGI.

CDR3: CASARTSGSQDTQYF. CDR3 in DNA: TGTGCCTCCGCGAGGACTAGCGGGAGTCAAGATACGCAGTATTTT. V usage is TRBV11-1 and J usage is TRBJ2-3; 13 positions agree with TRBD2. J gave up 5 bases and V 11 bases, and 10 bases lay outside the gene matches. The CDR3 spans 15 residues. In germline, CDR1 is SGHAT, CDR2 FQDESV (reference sequence).

The CDR3 reads CASSDRRGRGLKETQYF. The CDR3 nucleotides are TGTGCCAGCAGTGATCGGAGGGGCCGGGGACTTAAAGAGACCCAGTACTTC. The rearrangement uses TRBV6-1 and TRBJ2-5, with a weak D call TRBD2 (6 bases). This CDR3 is built from 17 residues. V lost 3 bases to trimming and J lost 3 bases, with 20 bases between them. The germline gives CDR1 MNHNS, CDR2 SASEGT.

The rearrangement joins TRBV2 to TRBJ2-4, with 10 bases matching TRBD2. The germline V gene has CDR1 SNHLY and CDR2 FYNNEI. V dropped 5 bases and J dropped 8; count of bases not matched to a gene: 6. The length of the CDR3 is 14 residues. CDR3 protein: CASSLSGGAHIQYF. For the CDR3, the DNA is TGTGCCAGCAGTCTAAGCGGGGGGGCCCACATTCAGTACTTC.

The V call is TRBV5-8, the J call TRBJ2-5, with D possibly TRBD2 on 5 matching bases. This CDR3 spans 15 amino acids. Germline V lookup: CDR1 SGHTS, CDR2 YDEGEE. Trimming cost V 4 bases and J 2 bases, with 15 bases left between them. The CDR3 nucleotides read TGTGCCAGCAGCGCGGGTATGGGTTTACAAGAGACCCAGTACTTC. It codes for CASSAGMGLQETQYF.

V and J are TRBV19 and TRBJ2-7; D call uncertain. The germline CDR1 and CDR2 sequences are LNHDA and SQIVND (reference sequence). The CDR3 totals 11 residues. The CDR3 DNA is TGTGCAAGACCGGTTGTATACGAGCAGTACTTC. Protein: CARPVVYEQYF.

V is TRBV7-9 and J is TRBJ2-7, with 9 bases that match TRBD1. The junction had 5 bases not matched to a gene; V was cut back by 7 bases and J by 4 bases. CDR1 and CDR2 (germline): SEHNR, FQNEAQ (reference sequence). The CDR3 loop spans 13 amino acids. Written as DNA, the CDR3 is TGTGCCAGCACCTTGACAGGGGGATACGAGCAGTACTTC. It yields the protein CASTLTGGYEQYF.

The chain recombines TRBV15 with TRBJ1-1; tentative D call: TRBD1 (5 bases). Germline V gives CDR1 LNHNV, CDR2 YYDKDF (reference sequence). V was shortened by 1 base and J by 4 bases, with 16 bases between the two germline ends. The CDR3 extends over 16 amino acids. CDR3 residues: CATSRVRQTGFTEAFF. The CDR3 bases are TGTGCCACCAGCAGAGTAAGACAGACGGGTTTCACTGAAGCTTTCTTT.

V gene TRBV6-4 combines with J gene TRBJ2-6; TRBD1 matches at 7 bases. The CDR3 extends over 17 amino acids. Germline CDR1 is MRHNA and CDR2 is SNTAGT. Losses at the gene ends were 3 bases for V and 0 bases for J; bases not matched to a gene: 5. The DNA for the CDR3 is TGTGCCAGCAGTGAGACAGGGCCCGGCTCTGGGGCCAACGTCCTGACTTTC. Amino acid sequence: CASSETGPGSGANVLTF.

CDR3 sequence: CASSMVGTSGRYEQYF. As DNA, the CDR3 is TGTGCCAGTAGTATGGTAGGAACTAGCGGGAGATACGAGCAGTACTTC. The chain employs TRBV19 and TRBJ2-7; TRBD2 aligns across 11 bases. Germline CDR1 reads LNHDA; CDR2 reads SQIVND (reference sequence). This CDR3 spans 16 amino acids. V gave up 3 bases and J gave up 4 bases; unmatched junction bases: 8.

The chain joins TRBV4-2 to TRBJ1-1; D is uncertain. The V gene lost 4 bases and the J gene lost 11 bases, with 17 bases spanning the gap. Germline V gene lookup returns CDR1 LGHNA and CDR2 YNFKEQ. The CDR3 covers 13 residues. CDR3 sequence: CASSPADRERAFF. The CDR3 DNA reads as TGTGCCAGCAGCCCAGCGGACCGGGAGCGGGCTTTCTTT.

The count of this clone is one. This chain uses TRBV28 with TRBJ1-2; tentative D call: TRBD1 (5 bases). Germline assignment: CDR1 MDHEN and CDR2 SYDVKM. V lost 6 bases and J lost 7, with 18 bases in between. The CDR3 runs to 14 residues. The DNA for the CDR3 is TGTGCCAGCAGCCGCGCGGGGGGGAATTTTGGCTACACCTTC. This encodes CASSRAGGNFGYTF.

This rearrangement joins TRBV2 to TRBJ1-1, with D uncertain. Germline CDR1 and CDR2: SNHLY and FYNNEI. V was clipped by 7 bases and J by 0 bases, with 6 bases between them. This CDR3 contains 12 residues. The CDR3, as DNA: TGTGCCAGCACAATGGTGAACACTGAAGCTTTCTTT. Residues: CASTMVNTEAFF.

The rearrangement links TRBV2 to TRBJ2-1; D gene ambiguous. The CDR3 runs to 13 residues. V was trimmed by 3 bases and J by 5 bases, leaving 8 bases between them. The germline V gene has CDR1 SNHLY and CDR2 FYNNEI. The CDR3 region is CASSDGWHNEQFF. DNA for the CDR3: TGTGCCAGCAGTGACGGCTGGCACAATGAGCAGTTCTTC.